These 20 T cell receptor beta chains came from one sample sequenced in a study of neurological immune-mediated disorders. TCRdb reanalysed the 5' RACE reads using MiXCR and keeps one entry per CDR3 protein. The sample has under 30,000 distinct CDR3 sequences, under 15% seen once. The specimen was PBMCs. The receptor source for this set is a woman aged 40 to 49 with HTLV-1-associated myelopathy (HAM/TSP).

This clonotype occurred many times. The gene calls are TRBV12-3 or TRBV12-4 and TRBJ2-3; D may correspond to TRBD1 or TRBD2 (5 bases each). This CDR3 contains 13 residues. The V and J ends lost 6 bases and 8 bases respectively, with 15 bases between them. The DNA of the CDR3 is TGTGCCAGCAGCCGACTGATTGGGGGTACGCAGTATTTT. Its protein is CASSRLIGGTQYF.

This clonotype was detected ten times or more. At one boundary the junction diverges from the germline segment, which might be a read error. The chain uses TRBV20-1 and TRBJ2-1; D is possibly TRBD2 (7 bases). The germline V gene has CDR1 DFQATT and CDR2 SNEGSKA (reference sequence). CDR3 size: 15 residues. The CDR3 region is CSAGEIQGGYNEQFF. CDR3 sequence (DNA): TGCAGTGCTGGAGAAATACAGGGAGGGTACAATGAGCAGTTCTTC.

This clonotype was observed many times. This sequence joins TRBV5-1 and TRBJ1-2; D unresolved. Germline-derived CDR1 and CDR2 are SGHRS and YFSETQ. Trimming shortened V by 0 bases and J by 4 bases, and 10 bases separated the two germline ends. The CDR3 length is 14 residues. CDR3 nucleotides: TGCGCCAGCAGCTTGGAGCAAGAAATCTATGGCTACACCTTC. It yields the protein CASSLEQEIYGYTF.

The sample holds many counts of this clonotype. The rearrangement joins TRBV27 to TRBJ2-3; D might be TRBD2 (5 bases). V was clipped by 6 bases and J by 5 bases, with 12 bases between them. CDR3 length: 13 residues. Germline V lookup: CDR1 MNHEY, CDR2 SMNVEV (reference sequence). The DNA of the CDR3 is TGTGCCAGCAGCGAGGGTAGAGAAGATACGCAGTATTTT. Translated, it gives CASSEGREDTQYF.

Ten or more counts support this clonotype. This chain uses TRBV20-1 with TRBJ2-6, with D uncertain. V was shortened by 4 bases and J by 0 bases, with 16 bases between the two germline ends. The germline V gene encodes CDR1 DFQATT and CDR2 SNEGSKA (reference sequence). CDR3 length equals 17 residues. CDR3 region: CSANQAGRGSGANVLTF. In DNA, the CDR3 is TGCAGTGCTAACCAGGCAGGCCGTGGCTCTGGGGCCAACGTCCTGACTTTC.

There are many counts of this clonotype. V and J are TRBV2 and TRBJ1-1; 10 bases line up with TRBD1. V lost 6 bases and J lost 4; bases outside the gene matches: 8. The CDR3 has 15 amino acids. Germline CDR1 and CDR2: SNHLY and FYNNEI. CDR3 sequence: CASRSRDRGGTEAFF. The CDR3 bases are TGTGCCAGCAGGTCCCGGGACAGGGGAGGCACTGAAGCTTTCTTT. Combining the CDR3 with reference TRBV2 and TRBJ1-1 gives the whole variable domain EPEVTQTPSHQVTQMGQEVILRCVPISNHLYFYWYRQILGQKVEFLVSFYNNEISEKSEIFDDQFSVERPDGSNFTLKIRSTKLEDSAMYFCASRSRDRGGTEAFFGQGTRLTVV.

Many counts were recorded for this clonotype. This chain connects TRBV28 to TRBJ2-6; a weak D match, TRBD1 (5 bases). The CDR3 consists of 16 residues. Trimming left V 3 bases short and J 0 bases short, with 9 bases between. Germline CDR1 reads MDHEN; CDR2 reads SYDVKM. The CDR3: CASSLGHLSGANVLTF. DNA of the CDR3: TGTGCCAGCAGTTTGGGGCACCTCTCTGGGGCCAACGTCCTGACTTTC.

The table lists this clonotype with many counts. The chain uses TRBV11-3 and TRBJ2-3; no reliable D call. V gave up 3 bases and J gave up 6 bases, with 10 bases separating them. CDR3 size: 13 residues. The V gene's germline CDR1 is SGHNT and CDR2 YENEEA. Written as DNA, the CDR3 is TGTGCCAGCAGCTTTTATCCGGCGGATACGCAGTATTTT. Its translation is CASSFYPADTQYF.

This clonotype was detected ten times or more. V and J are TRBV5-1 and TRBJ2-6, with D tentatively TRBD1 (5 bases). Germline V lookup: CDR1 SGHRS, CDR2 YFSETQ. Trimming removed 0 bases at V and 3 bases at J, with 10 bases between. This CDR3 is built from 16 residues. DNA for the CDR3: TGCGCCAGCAGCTTGGGGGGCAGCGATGGGGCCAACGTCCTGACTTTC. The encoded protein is CASSLGGSDGANVLTF.

There are many counts of this clonotype. V is TRBV27 and J is TRBJ1-2, with D possibly TRBD1 on 5 matching bases. CDR1 is MNHEY and CDR2 is SMNVEV in the germline V gene (reference sequence). Trimming shortened V by 6 bases and J by 4 bases, and 24 bases separated the two germline ends. The CDR3 consists of 17 residues. This CDR3 is CASRTQGIGLRSYGYTF. The CDR3 DNA follows: TGTGCCAGCAGGACCCAGGGAATCGGTTTGAGAAGCTATGGCTACACCTTC.

The table lists this clonotype with many counts. This chain uses TRBV11-2 with TRBJ1-3; D not resolved. V gave up 6 bases and J gave up 0 bases, with 12 bases separating them. This CDR3 contains 15 residues. CDR1 and CDR2 (germline): SGHAT, FQNNGV. CDR3 region: CASRKIGSSGNTIYF. CDR3 coding DNA: TGTGCCAGCAGAAAAATCGGATCCTCTGGAAACACCATATATTTT.

The sample holds many counts of this clonotype. The chain combines TRBV2 with TRBJ2-2; 11 nucleotides match TRBD2. This CDR3 has 17 residues. The V and J ends lost 8 bases and 5 bases, in that order; junction bases with no gene match: 13. Per germline, CDR1 SNHLY and CDR2 FYNNEI. The CDR3 region has the DNA TGTGCCAGCCGAGAGCTAGCGGGGGGTACGAGGACCGGGGAGCTGTTTTTT. Its translation: CASRELAGGTRTGELFF. The entire variable domain, with the rest obtained from reference TRBV2 and TRBJ2-2, is as follows: EPEVTQTPSHQVTQMGQEVILRCVPISNHLYFYWYRQILGQKVEFLVSFYNNEISEKSEIFDDQFSVERPDGSNFTLKIRSTKLEDSAMYFCASRELAGGTRTGELFFGEGSRLTVL.

This clonotype was recorded many times. The chain joins TRBV9 to TRBJ2-2; 9 nucleotides match TRBD2. The CDR3 covers 17 residues. V shed 2 bases, J shed 5 bases, and the junction held 10 bases outside the gene matches. The germline gives CDR1 SGDLS, CDR2 YYNGEE. CDR3 sequence: CASSVIPGLAKTGELFF. The DNA for the CDR3 is TGTGCCAGCAGCGTGATACCGGGACTAGCTAAGACCGGGGAGCTGTTTTTT.

This clonotype was counted ten times or more. The chain employs TRBV15 and TRBJ2-3; TRBD2 matches 12 bases. Germline V lookup: CDR1 LNHNV, CDR2 YYDKDF (reference sequence). There are 16 residues in the CDR3. V lost 0 bases, J lost 3 bases, and 1 base stayed unmatched. The CDR3 sequence: CATSRDLAGGTDTQYF. CDR3 coding DNA: TGTGCCACCAGCAGAGACCTAGCGGGGGGGACAGATACGCAGTATTTT.

In its sample, this clonotype was seen many times. The chain uses TRBV11-2 and TRBJ2-1; the match to TRBD1 covers 8 bases. With V trimmed by 4 bases and J by 2 bases, 10 bases remained unmatched. Germline lookup yields CDR1 SGHAT and CDR2 FQNNGV. The CDR3 extends over 17 amino acids. Here the CDR3 reads CASSSYFGTGTYNEQFF. CDR3 DNA sequence: TGTGCCAGCAGCTCATACTTCGGGACAGGTACCTACAATGAGCAGTTCTTC.

This clonotype has at least ten counts. CDR3 DNA: TGTGCCAGCAGCTTATTAGCAGGGAGCAATCAGCCCCAGCATTTT. This gives the protein CASSLLAGSNQPQHF. This sequence joins TRBV7-2 and TRBJ1-5; D may be TRBD1 (5 bases). The CDR3 has 15 residues. CDR1 and CDR2 (germline): SGHTA, FQGNSA. V lost 2 bases, J lost 1 base, and 9 bases lay in between.

This clonotype was counted at least ten times. The chain has TRBV9 and TRBJ2-7; 9 positions match TRBD2. The ends lost 1 base at V and 5 bases at J; junction bases unmatched: 10. The CDR3 is made up of 16 amino acids. Per germline, CDR1 SGDLS and CDR2 YYNGEE. CDR3 loop: CASSVRASGVLDEQYF. CDR3 bases: TGTGCCAGCAGCGTACGAGCTAGCGGGGTTTTAGACGAGCAGTACTTC.

This clonotype appeared many times. The V and J genes are TRBV5-1 and TRBJ2-5; D is unclear. With 0 bases removed from V and 5 bases from J, the gap between germline ends came to 8 bases. Germline lookup yields CDR1 SGHRS and CDR2 YFSETQ. This CDR3 is 13 amino acids long. CDR3 loop: CASSLGLYETQYF. The DNA of the CDR3 is TGCGCCAGCAGCTTGGGATTGTACGAGACCCAGTACTTC. The full variable domain, with the rest looked up from reference TRBV5-1 and TRBJ2-5, is KAGVTQTPRYLIKTRGQQVTLSCSPISGHRSVSWYQQTPGQGLQFLFEYFSETQRNKGNFPGRFSGRQFSNSRSEMNVSTLELGDSALYLCASSLGLYETQYFGPGTRLLVL.

This clonotype is classed as medium-sized (0.01 to 0.1%). This sequence joins TRBV5-1 and TRBJ2-2, with unresolved D. The V and J ends lost 2 bases and 0 bases respectively, with 5 bases between them. The CDR3 contains 14 residues. Germline values: CDR1 SGHRS, CDR2 YFSETQ. The CDR3 reads CASSFISNTGELFF. CDR3 nucleotide sequence: TGCGCCAGCAGCTTTATATCGAACACCGGGGAGCTGTTTTTT.

This clonotype was detected many times. This chain uses TRBV24-1 with TRBJ1-1; 10 bases are shared with TRBD1. Germline CDR1 KGHDR, CDR2 SFDVKD. The CDR3 is 14 residues long. The V segment lost 6 bases and the J segment 4 bases; nucleotides outside the gene matches: 4. DNA of the CDR3: TGTGCCACCAGTTCCGGGACAGGGGCCACTGAAGCTTTCTTT. It is translated as CATSSGTGATEAFF.